One and the same sample provided the 21 T cell receptor beta chains below, sequenced in a study of blood T cell repertoires in COVID-19. Here immunoSEQ multiplex PCR was the method, and the copy in TCRdb shows in-frame clones only, minus some. Counted here are about 130,000 clones, approximately 90% occurring once; the ten biggest clones make up about 1.2%. The source material was peripheral blood. All receptors derive from a woman of 80 years or more with acute or convalescent COVID-19.

The chain links TRBV4-2 to TRBJ2-1; D not certain. Germline V gene data show CDR1 as LGHNA and CDR2 as YNFKEQ. The CDR3 has 12 residues. The V gene lost 0 bases and the J gene lost 7 bases, with 4 bases spanning the gap. CDR3 residues: CASSQDQNEQFF. The CDR3 DNA reads as TGTGCCAGCAGCCAAGATCAAAATGAGCAGTTCTTC.

This clone was observed a handful of times. The same CDR3 arises from other DNA sequences in this sample as well. V is TRBV18 and J is TRBJ1-5; tentatively, D is TRBD1 (5 bases). Germline V gene sequence: CDR1 KGHSH, CDR2 LQKENI. Trimming took off 3 bases at V and 1 base at J, with 7 bases between the two ends. This CDR3 spans 14 amino acids. The CDR3 DNA sequence: TGTGCCAGCTCACCGGGGGGGAGCAATCAGCCCCAGCATTTT. This encodes CASSPGGSNQPQHF.

The V call is TRBV12-3 or TRBV12-4, the J call TRBJ2-1, with 9 bases identical to TRBD1. V trimming: 5 bases; J trimming: 10 bases; junction bases outside the gene matches: 3. The CDR3 sequence is 12 residues long. In nucleotides, the CDR3 is TGTGCCAGCAGTACGACAGGGGGGGAGCAGTTCTTC. It codes for CASSTTGGEQFF.

V usage is TRBV9 and J usage is TRBJ2-3; D perhaps matches TRBD1 (5 bases). This CDR3 comprises 13 residues. V was shortened by 2 bases and J by 3 bases, with 7 bases between the two germline ends. Per germline, CDR1 SGDLS and CDR2 YYNGEE. The chain's CDR3 is CASSVSGTDTQYF. The CDR3 DNA follows: TGTGCCAGCAGCGTGTCAGGGACAGATACGCAGTATTTT.

The J gene is TRBJ2-6, the V gene TRBV9; no firm D call. The germline V and J ends were trimmed by 6 bases and 1 base, with 8 bases remaining between them. This CDR3 is built from 14 residues. The germline gives CDR1 SGDLS, CDR2 YYNGEE. The CDR3 region is CASTVASGANVLTF. CDR3 coding DNA: TGTGCCAGCACTGTCGCGTCTGGGGCCAACGTCCTGACTTTC.

This clone was seen a few times. The chain recombines TRBV7-9 with TRBJ1-4; 10 bases align to TRBD1. Germline lookup yields CDR1 SEHNR and CDR2 FQNEAQ (reference sequence). This CDR3 spans 15 amino acids. The V and J ends lost 5 bases and 7 bases, in that order; junction bases with no gene match: 7. The CDR3, as DNA: TGTGCCAGCAGCAGGACCGGGACAGGGGCTGAAAAACTGTTTTTT. It yields the protein CASSRTGTGAEKLFF.

The gene calls are TRBV28 and TRBJ2-1; 13 nucleotides match TRBD2. V gave up 6 bases and J gave up 10 bases; unmatched junction bases: 6. The CDR3 is made up of 14 amino acids. Per germline, CDR1 MDHEN and CDR2 SYDVKM. In DNA, the CDR3 is TGTGCCAGCAGCGGGACTAGCGGGACGTGGGAGCAGTTCTTC. It is translated as CASSGTSGTWEQFF.

This chain uses TRBV5-1 with TRBJ2-3; weak D call: TRBD2 (6 bases). V was pared by 4 bases and J by 5 bases, with 14 bases between. The CDR3 length is 14 residues. Germline V gene sequence: CDR1 SGHRS, CDR2 YFSETQ. The CDR3 sequence is CASSGGTGVDTQYF. CDR3 coding DNA: TGCGCCAGCAGCGGCGGGACTGGTGTAGATACGCAGTATTTT.

Of note for this clone: In the same sample, other DNA sequences code for this CDR3. The chain couples TRBV7-2 to TRBJ1-3; D unresolved. V lost 1 base and J lost 1, with 8 bases in between. CDR1 and CDR2 (germline): SGHTA, FQGNSA. The CDR3 spans 15 residues. As DNA, the CDR3 is TGTGCCAGCAGCTTAGTTGTCGGGTCTGGAAACACCATATATTTT. It yields the protein CASSLVVGSGNTIYF.

This chain uses TRBV7-9 with TRBJ1-5; no firm D call. Germline CDR1 is SEHNR and CDR2 is FQNEAQ (reference sequence). V gave up 3 bases and J gave up 3 bases, with 12 bases separating them. The CDR3 has 15 amino acids. CDR3 protein: CASSLASQTNQPQHF. CDR3 in DNA: TGTGCCAGCAGCTTGGCTTCCCAAACCAATCAGCCCCAGCATTTT.

V gene TRBV19 combines with J gene TRBJ2-1; 7 bases are a match to TRBD2. In germline, CDR1 is LNHDA, CDR2 SQIVND (reference sequence). This CDR3 comprises 14 residues. The ends lost 5 bases at V and 8 bases at J; junction bases unmatched: 9. The CDR3 nucleotides are TGTGCCAGTAGTGGGCGGGGGAGGTCGGATGAGCAGTTCTTC. Translated, it gives CASSGRGRSDEQFF.

This chain connects TRBV7-9 to TRBJ2-7; 10 nucleotides line up with TRBD1. The CDR3 is made up of 16 amino acids. V was pared by 3 bases and J by 5 bases, with 10 bases of the junction left unmatched. CDR1 and CDR2 from the germline V gene are SEHNR and FQNEAQ (reference sequence). The CDR3 sequence is CASSLKRGQGIDEQYF. CDR3 nucleotide sequence: TGTGCCAGCAGCTTGAAGAGGGGACAGGGGATTGACGAGCAGTACTTC.

The rearrangement uses TRBV5-6 and TRBJ1-5, with 11 bases aligning to TRBD1. From germline, CDR1 is SGHDT and CDR2 YYEEEE. This CDR3 comprises 17 residues. Losses at the gene ends were 3 bases for V and 6 bases for J; bases not matched to a gene: 11. The CDR3 nucleotides read TGTGCCAGCAGCTCTACAAGGACAGGGGGCGGTCTTCAGCCCCAGCATTTT. Translated, it gives CASSSTRTGGGLQPQHF.

The CDR3 bases are TGTGCCAGTAGTATACGTACAGGGGCGAGGAACACTGAAGCTTTCTTT. Translation gives CASSIRTGARNTEAFF. The rearrangement uses TRBV19 and TRBJ1-1; TRBD1 matches at 7 bases. The V and J ends lost 2 bases and 1 base, in that order; junction bases with no gene match: 7. The CDR3 sequence is 16 residues long. CDR1 and CDR2 (germline): LNHDA, SQIVND (reference sequence).

The gene calls are TRBV5-1 and TRBJ2-2; 10 nucleotides align to TRBD2. Germline CDR1 and CDR2: SGHRS and YFSETQ. CDR3 length equals 17 residues. V lost 1 base to trimming and J lost 7 bases; unmatched junction nucleotides: 10. CDR3 coding DNA: TGCGCCAGCAGCTTGCAGGCTAGCGGGAGAGTCGACGGGGAGCTGTTTTTT. Translated, it gives CASSLQASGRVDGELFF.

V and J are TRBV6-5 and TRBJ1-1, with 8 positions matching TRBD1. Germline assignment: CDR1 MNHEY and CDR2 SVGAGI. The V and J ends lost 6 bases and 2 bases, in that order; junction bases with no gene match: 8. The CDR3 is 15 residues long. In nucleotides, the CDR3 is TGTGCCAGCAGAGGGAGGACAGGGACTAACACTGAAGCTTTCTTT. Its protein is CASRGRTGTNTEAFF.

The chain uses TRBV12-3 or TRBV12-4 and TRBJ1-2; D is uncertain. V was clipped by 3 bases and J by 5 bases, with 7 bases between them. This CDR3 has 12 residues. CDR3 loop: CASSFRKYGYTF. The CDR3 nucleotides read TGTGCCAGCAGTTTCAGGAAGTATGGCTACACCTTC.

This clone was recorded a few times. The chain carries TRBV5-1 and TRBJ2-7; D is ambiguous. Deletions cut 0 bases from V and 1 base from J, with 5 bases between. Germline V gives CDR1 SGHRS, CDR2 YFSETQ. This CDR3 has 13 residues. CDR3 protein: CASSLGQSYEQYF. For the CDR3, the DNA is TGCGCCAGCAGCTTGGGCCAGTCCTACGAGCAGTACTTC.

This sequence joins TRBV4-3 and TRBJ1-2; D is unclear. Germline CDR1 reads LGHNA; CDR2 reads YSLEER. Trimming cost V 1 base and J 7 bases, with 16 bases left between them. This CDR3 region has 15 residues. The CDR3 loop reads CASSQVGAKYAGYTF. The CDR3 nucleotides read TGCGCCAGCAGCCAAGTAGGAGCCAAGTACGCTGGCTACACCTTC.

The rearrangement uses TRBV5-8 and TRBJ1-4; TRBD1 aligns across 10 bases. The germline CDR1 and CDR2 sequences are SGHTS and YDEGEE. CDR3 length: 16 amino acids. V lost 3 bases and J lost 4; bases outside the gene matches: 6. DNA of the CDR3: TGTGCCAGCAGCTCCGGGACAGGGGTCCTTAATGAAAAACTGTTTTTT. Amino acids: CASSSGTGVLNEKLFF.

This sequence joins TRBV19 and TRBJ1-1; 8 bases fit TRBD1. V trimming: 3 bases; J trimming: 4 bases; junction bases outside the gene matches: 10. This CDR3 is 16 amino acids long. Germline lookup yields CDR1 LNHDA and CDR2 SQIVND (reference sequence). The CDR3 region is CASSMLNPGGRTEAFF. In nucleotides, the CDR3 is TGTGCCAGTAGTATGCTAAACCCAGGGGGCCGCACTGAAGCTTTCTTT.